This passage covers 9 T cell receptor beta chains from one sample sequenced in a study of identical twins. One entry per CDR3 protein results from TCRdb running MiXCR on the 5' RACE reads. The data hold about 210,000 distinct CDR3 sequences, with approximately 9% observed a single time. The sample was memory (CD45RO+) T cells sorted from blood. The receptor source for this set is a woman aged 18-29 years in good health.

V usage is TRBV12-3 or TRBV12-4 and J usage is TRBJ1-3; TRBD1 is a possible D gene (5 bases). Trimming took off 3 bases at V and 1 base at J, with 10 bases between the two ends. This CDR3 has 15 residues. The CDR3 DNA sequence: TGTGCCAGCAGTTTCGGTCGACAGTCTGGAAACACCATATATTTT. Translated, it gives CASSFGRQSGNTIYF.

V is TRBV5-5 and J is TRBJ2-7, with D uncertain. The CDR3 totals 14 residues. V was trimmed by 3 bases and J by 2 bases, leaving 12 bases between them. Germline V CDR1 and CDR2: SGHKS, YYEKEE (reference sequence). The CDR3 nucleotides are TGTGCCAGCAGCTGGGTGAGGATACCCTACGAGCAGTACTTC. It encodes CASSWVRIPYEQYF.

This clonotype was seen a handful of times. The chain joins TRBV10-3 to TRBJ2-7, with D unclear. The V gene's germline CDR1 is ENHRY and CDR2 SYGVKD. The V and J ends lost 7 bases and 3 bases respectively, with 7 bases between them. The CDR3 runs to 11 residues. The CDR3: CAIMADYEQYF. As DNA, the CDR3 is TGTGCCATCATGGCCGACTACGAGCAGTACTTC.

The chain carries TRBV7-9 and TRBJ2-1; 10 bases line up with TRBD2. The V and J ends lost 7 bases and 7 bases, in that order; junction bases with no gene match: 4. From germline, CDR1 is SEHNR and CDR2 FQNEAQ (reference sequence). The CDR3 runs 13 residues. CDR3 sequence: CASIPSGSNEQFF. The DNA of the CDR3 is TGTGCCAGCATCCCTAGCGGGAGTAATGAGCAGTTCTTC.

The chain combines TRBV25-1 with TRBJ2-1; D gene uncertain. V was pared by 2 bases and J by 6 bases, with 5 bases between. The CDR3 runs 12 residues. From germline, CDR1 is MGHDK and CDR2 SYGVNS. The CDR3, as DNA: TGTGCCAGCAGTGAACCAGGCAATGAGCAGTTCTTC. Translating gives CASSEPGNEQFF.

This clonotype has a handful of counts. This chain links TRBV12-3 or TRBV12-4 with TRBJ1-1; TRBD1 is a possible D gene (5 bases). This CDR3 is 14 amino acids long. V was shortened by 6 bases and J by 1 base, with 12 bases between the two germline ends. The CDR3 DNA sequence: TGTGCCAGCAGCCGACAGAAATCGAACACTGAAGCTTTCTTT. Translating gives CASSRQKSNTEAFF.

The rearrangement links TRBV3-1 to TRBJ1-1; no definite D call. V was clipped by 1 base and J by 1 base, with 10 bases between them. Germline V gives CDR1 LGHDT, CDR2 YNNKEL (reference sequence). The CDR3 runs to 15 residues. CDR3 bases: TGTGCCAGCAGCCAAGGGGTGTCGGGGAACACTGAAGCTTTCTTT. Protein product: CASSQGVSGNTEAFF.

There are many counts of this clonotype. The chain uses TRBV10-2 and TRBJ1-6, with TRBD1 matching 7 bases. The CDR3 contains 17 residues. From germline, CDR1 is WSHSY and CDR2 SAAADI. V was clipped by 3 bases and J by 4 bases; unmatched bases: 9. CDR3 sequence: CASSDNRGYTYNSPLHF. CDR3 bases: TGCGCCAGCAGTGACAACAGGGGCTACACTTATAATTCACCCCTCCACTTT.

In its sample, this clonotype was seen a few times. This chain joins TRBV5-1 and TRBJ1-1, with 10 bases identical to TRBD1. Per germline, CDR1 SGHRS and CDR2 YFSETQ. Unmatched junction bases numbered 7, after V lost 3 bases and J lost 2 bases. The CDR3 extends over 16 amino acids. The CDR3 nucleotides read TGCGCCAGCAGCTCGACAGGGGGCGCCGGTAACACTGAAGCTTTCTTT. Translated, it gives CASSSTGGAGNTEAFF.